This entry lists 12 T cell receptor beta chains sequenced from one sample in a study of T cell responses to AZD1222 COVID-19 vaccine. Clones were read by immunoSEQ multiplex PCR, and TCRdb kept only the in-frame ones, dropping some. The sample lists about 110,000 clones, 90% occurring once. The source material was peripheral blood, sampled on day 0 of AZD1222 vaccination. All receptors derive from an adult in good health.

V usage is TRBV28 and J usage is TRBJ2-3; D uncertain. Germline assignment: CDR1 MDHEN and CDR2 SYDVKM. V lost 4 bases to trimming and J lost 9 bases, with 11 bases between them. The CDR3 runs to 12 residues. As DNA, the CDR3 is TGTGCCAGCAGTTCTGGAACTGAGACGCAGTATTTT. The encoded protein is CASSSGTETQYF.

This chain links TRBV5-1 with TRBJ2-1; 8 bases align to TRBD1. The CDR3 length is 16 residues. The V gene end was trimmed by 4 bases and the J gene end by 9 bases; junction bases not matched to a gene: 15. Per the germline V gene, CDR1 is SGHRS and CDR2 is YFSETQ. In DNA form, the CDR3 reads TGCGCCAGCAGCCCCCGAGGACAGGGCTCTCGGAGTGAGCAGTTCTTC. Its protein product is CASSPRGQGSRSEQFF.

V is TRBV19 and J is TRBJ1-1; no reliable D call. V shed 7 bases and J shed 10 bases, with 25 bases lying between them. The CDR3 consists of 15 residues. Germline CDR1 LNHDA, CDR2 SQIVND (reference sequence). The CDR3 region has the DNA TGTGCCAGTACCTTCACTACCTCCCGCCTCGTGGCAGCTTTCTTT. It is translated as CASTFTTSRLVAAFF.

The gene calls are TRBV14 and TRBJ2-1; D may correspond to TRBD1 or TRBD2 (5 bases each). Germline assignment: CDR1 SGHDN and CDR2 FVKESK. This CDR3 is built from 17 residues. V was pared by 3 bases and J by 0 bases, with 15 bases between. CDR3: CASSQRGWDASYNEQFF. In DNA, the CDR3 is TGTGCCAGCAGCCAGAGAGGGTGGGACGCCTCCTACAATGAGCAGTTCTTC.

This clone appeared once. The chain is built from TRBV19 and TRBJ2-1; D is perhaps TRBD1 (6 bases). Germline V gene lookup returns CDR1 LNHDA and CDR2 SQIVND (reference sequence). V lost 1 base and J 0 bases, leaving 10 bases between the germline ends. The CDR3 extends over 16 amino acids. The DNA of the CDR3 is TGTGCCAGTAGTATAGGGGGCAGGGGCTCCTACAATGAGCAGTTCTTC. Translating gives CASSIGGRGSYNEQFF.

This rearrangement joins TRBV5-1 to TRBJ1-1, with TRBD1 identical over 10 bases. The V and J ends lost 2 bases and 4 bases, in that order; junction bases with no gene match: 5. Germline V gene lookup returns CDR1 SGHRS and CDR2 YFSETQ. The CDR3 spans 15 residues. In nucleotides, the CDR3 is TGCGCCAGCAGCTTAGAGACAGGGGGCATCACTGAAGCTTTCTTT. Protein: CASSLETGGITEAFF.

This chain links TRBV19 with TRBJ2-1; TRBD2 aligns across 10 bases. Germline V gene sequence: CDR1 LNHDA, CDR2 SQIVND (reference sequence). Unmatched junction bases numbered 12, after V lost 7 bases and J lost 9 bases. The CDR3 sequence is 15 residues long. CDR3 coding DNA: TGTGCCAGTACCCCGGCTAGCGGGAGTGTCGGTGAGCAGTTCTTC. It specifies CASTPASGSVGEQFF.

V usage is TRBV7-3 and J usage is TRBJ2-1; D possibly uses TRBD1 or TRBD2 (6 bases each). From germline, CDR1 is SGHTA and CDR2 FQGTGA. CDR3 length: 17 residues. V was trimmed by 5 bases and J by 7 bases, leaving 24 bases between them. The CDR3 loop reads CASSPKGGSRFSNEQFF. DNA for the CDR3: TGTGCCAGCAGCCCAAAGGGGGGCTCGAGGTTTTCTAATGAGCAGTTCTTC. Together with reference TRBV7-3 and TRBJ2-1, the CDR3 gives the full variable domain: GAGVSQTPSNKVTEKGKYVELRCDPISGHTALYWYRQSLGQGPEFLIYFQGTGAADDSGLPNDRFFAVRPEGSVSTLKIQRTERGDSAVYLCASSPKGGSRFSNEQFFGPGTRLTVL.

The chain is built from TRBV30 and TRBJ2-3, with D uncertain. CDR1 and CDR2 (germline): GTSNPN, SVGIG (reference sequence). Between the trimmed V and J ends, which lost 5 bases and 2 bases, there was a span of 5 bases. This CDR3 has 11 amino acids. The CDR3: CAWGTTDTQYF. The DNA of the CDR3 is TGTGCCTGGGGTACCACAGATACGCAGTATTTT.

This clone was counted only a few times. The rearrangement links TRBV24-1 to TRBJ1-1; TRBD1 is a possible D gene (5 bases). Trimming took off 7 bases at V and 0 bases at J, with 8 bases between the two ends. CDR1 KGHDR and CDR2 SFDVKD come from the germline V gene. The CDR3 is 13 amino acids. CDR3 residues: CATRTAMNTEAFF. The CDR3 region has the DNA TGTGCCACCAGGACAGCGATGAACACTGAAGCTTTCTTT.

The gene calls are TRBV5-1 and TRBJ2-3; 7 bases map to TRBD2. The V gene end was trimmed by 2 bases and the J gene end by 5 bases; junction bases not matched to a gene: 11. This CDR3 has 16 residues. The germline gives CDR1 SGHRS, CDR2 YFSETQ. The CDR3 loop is CASSLRLASPRDTQYF. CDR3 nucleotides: TGCGCCAGCAGCTTAAGACTAGCTTCCCCTAGAGATACGCAGTATTTT. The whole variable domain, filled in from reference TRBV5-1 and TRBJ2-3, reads KAGVTQTPRYLIKTRGQQVTLSCSPISGHRSVSWYQQTPGQGLQFLFEYFSETQRNKGNFPGRFSGRQFSNSRSEMNVSTLELGDSALYLCASSLRLASPRDTQYFGPGTRLTVL.

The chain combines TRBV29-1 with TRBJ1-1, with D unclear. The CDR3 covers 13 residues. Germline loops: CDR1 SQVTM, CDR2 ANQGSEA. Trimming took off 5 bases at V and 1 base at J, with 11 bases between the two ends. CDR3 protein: CSVSRSPNTEAFF. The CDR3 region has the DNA TGCAGCGTTAGCAGGTCCCCGAACACTGAAGCTTTCTTT.